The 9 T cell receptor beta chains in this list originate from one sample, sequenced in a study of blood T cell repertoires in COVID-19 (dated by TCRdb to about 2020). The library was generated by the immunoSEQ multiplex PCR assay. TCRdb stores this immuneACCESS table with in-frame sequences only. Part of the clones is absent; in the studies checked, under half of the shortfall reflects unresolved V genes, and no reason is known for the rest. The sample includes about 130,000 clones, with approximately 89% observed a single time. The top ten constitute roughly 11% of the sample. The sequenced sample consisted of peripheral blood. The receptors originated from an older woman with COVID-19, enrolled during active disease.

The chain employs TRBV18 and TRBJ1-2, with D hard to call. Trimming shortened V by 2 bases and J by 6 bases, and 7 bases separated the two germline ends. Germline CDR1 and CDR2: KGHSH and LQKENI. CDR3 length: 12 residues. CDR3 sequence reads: CASSPSGDGYTF. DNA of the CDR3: TGTGCCAGCTCACCATCCGGGGATGGCTACACCTTC.

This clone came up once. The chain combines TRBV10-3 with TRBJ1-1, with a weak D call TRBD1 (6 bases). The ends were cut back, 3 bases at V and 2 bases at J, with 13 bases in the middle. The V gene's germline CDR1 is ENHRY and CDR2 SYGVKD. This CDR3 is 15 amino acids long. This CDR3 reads CAISELTGSNTEAFF. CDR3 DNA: TGTGCCATCAGTGAACTTACAGGGTCCAACACTGAAGCTTTCTTT.

CDR3 loop: CASSQTVSGNTIYF. CDR3 DNA sequence: TGTGCCAGCAGCCAGACTGTCTCTGGAAACACCATATATTTT. V gene TRBV2 combines with J gene TRBJ1-3; D gene unclear. This CDR3 has 14 residues. Germline V gene lookup returns CDR1 SNHLY and CDR2 FYNNEI. V shed 6 bases and J shed 0 bases, with 9 bases lying between them.

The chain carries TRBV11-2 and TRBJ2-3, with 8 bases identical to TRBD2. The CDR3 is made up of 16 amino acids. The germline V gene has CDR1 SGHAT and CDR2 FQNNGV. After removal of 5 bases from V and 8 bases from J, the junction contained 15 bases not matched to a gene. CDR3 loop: CASSPTPGGAISTQYF. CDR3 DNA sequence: TGTGCCAGCAGCCCGACCCCCGGGGGGGCCATCAGTACGCAGTATTTT.

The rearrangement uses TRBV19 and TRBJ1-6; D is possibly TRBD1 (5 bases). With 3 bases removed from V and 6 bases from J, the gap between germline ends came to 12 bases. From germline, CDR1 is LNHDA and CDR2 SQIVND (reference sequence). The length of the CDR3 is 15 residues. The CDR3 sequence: CASSIPGTLNSPLHF. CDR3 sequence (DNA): TGTGCCAGTAGTATCCCCGGGACTCTTAATTCACCCCTCCACTTT.

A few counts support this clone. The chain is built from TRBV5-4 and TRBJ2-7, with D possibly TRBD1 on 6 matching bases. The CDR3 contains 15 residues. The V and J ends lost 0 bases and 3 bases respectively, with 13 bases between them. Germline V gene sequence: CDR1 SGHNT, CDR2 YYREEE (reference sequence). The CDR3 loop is CASSLGGHLNYEQYF. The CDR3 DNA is TGTGCCAGCAGCTTGGGGGGGCATCTTAACTACGAGCAGTACTTC.

The CDR3 sequence: CASSPGHGDSPLHF. For the CDR3, the DNA is TGTGCCAGCTCACCGGGACACGGCGATTCACCCCTCCACTTT. The rearrangement joins TRBV18 to TRBJ1-6; D is possibly TRBD1 (6 bases). The CDR3 is 14 amino acids. CDR1 is KGHSH, CDR2 LQKENI, per germline. V was cut by 3 bases and J by 8 bases, with 11 bases left in between.

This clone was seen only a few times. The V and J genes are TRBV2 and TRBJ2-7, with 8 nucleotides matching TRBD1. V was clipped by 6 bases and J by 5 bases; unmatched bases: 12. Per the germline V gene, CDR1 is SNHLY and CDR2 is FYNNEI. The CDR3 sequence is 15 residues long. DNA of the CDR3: TGTGCCAGCAGACGAGACAGGGGTCGCGGCGACGAGCAGTACTTC. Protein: CASRRDRGRGDEQYF.

CDR3: CASSYRRGGAPNQPQHF. The DNA for the CDR3 is TGTGCCAGCAGTTACCGAAGGGGAGGTGCACCAAATCAGCCCCAGCATTTT. V and J are TRBV6-2 or TRBV6-3 and TRBJ1-5; D may be TRBD1 (5 bases). This CDR3 is built from 17 residues. V was clipped by 2 bases and J by 4 bases, with 18 bases between them. The germline CDR1 and CDR2 sequences are MNHEY and SVGEGT.